The text below deals with one T cell receptor beta chain. The germline gives CDR1 SGDLS, CDR2 YYNGEE. Trimming took 0 bases from V and 3 from J, leaving 9 bases between them. There are 15 residues in the CDR3. This specimen belongs to a study of T cell responses to AZD1222 COVID-19 vaccine. Some clones are missing from TCRdb's copy, which holds only in-frame ones; the method was immunoSEQ multiplex PCR. Of around 130,000 clones listed, roughly nine tenths were seen once; the top ten hold roughly 7.5%. The origin of this receptor is an adult who received the MenACWY meningococcal vaccine as a control. Sequences were derived from peripheral blood, sampled 28 days after the second dose of the MenACWY control vaccine. The rearrangement links TRBV9 to TRBJ2-2; D is possibly TRBD1 or TRBD2 (6 bases each). CDR3 sequence reads: CASSVAGGYTGELFF. In DNA, the CDR3 is TGTGCCAGCAGCGTAGCCGGGGGCTACACCGGGGAGCTGTTTTTT. The variable domain in full, completed from reference TRBV9 and TRBJ2-2, reads DSGVTQTPKHLITATGQRVTLRCSPRSGDLSVYWYQQSLDQGLQFLIQYYNGEERAKGNILERFSAQQFPDLHSELNLSSLELGDSALYFCASSVAGGYTGELFFGEGSRLTVL.